Below, 27 T cell receptor beta chains from the same sample are listed, as sequenced in a study of preoperative IRX-2 immunotherapy in early breast cancer (dated by TCRdb to the late 2010s). The protocol used for the library was the immunoSEQ multiplex PCR assay. Imported from immuneACCESS, the table was reduced by TCRdb to in-frame sequences with V and J called. These copies leave out some clones; in studies compared against another copy, an unresolved V gene accounts for under half, and the cause of the remainder is not known. For this sample there are under 25,000 clones; around 95% appear just once. Jointly, the top ten make up 15% to 20% of the sample. The meaning of the sample's treatment or condition label: preoperative locoregional IRX-2 cytokine immunotherapy. The input for sequencing was tumor tissue, taken after IRX-2 immunotherapy. Receptor source: a human donor with breast cancer.

This rearrangement joins TRBV15 to TRBJ1-6; D is undetermined. The CDR3 runs to 15 residues. Trimming took 0 bases from V and 7 from J, leaving 10 bases between them. From germline, CDR1 is LNHNV and CDR2 YYDKDF (reference sequence). CDR3 loop: CATSRDLGKNSPLHF. The CDR3 DNA reads as TGTGCCACCAGCAGAGATCTGGGGAAGAATTCACCCCTCCACTTT.

The V and J genes are TRBV4-2 and TRBJ2-7, with 11 nucleotides matching TRBD2. CDR1 and CDR2 (germline): LGHNA, YNFKEQ. This CDR3 is built from 17 residues. After removal of 0 bases from V and 5 bases from J, the junction contained 9 bases not matched to a gene. The CDR3: CASSQDRAASGRNEQYF. The CDR3 DNA reads as TGTGCCAGCAGCCAAGATCGGGCGGCTAGCGGGAGGAACGAGCAGTACTTC.

The chain joins TRBV13 to TRBJ1-5; 10 nucleotides align to TRBD1. Germline V gives CDR1 PRHDT, CDR2 FYEKMQ (reference sequence). CDR3 length equals 17 residues. Losses at the gene ends were 2 bases for V and 5 bases for J; bases not matched to a gene: 9. CDR3 residues: CASSLCEDRGEDQPQHF. The CDR3 nucleotides are TGTGCCAGCAGCTTATGTGAGGACAGGGGGGAGGATCAGCCCCAGCATTTT.

This clone occurred once. The chain couples TRBV4-2 to TRBJ2-1; tentative D call: TRBD2 (6 bases). Trimming pared 1 base from V and 4 bases from J, leaving 17 bases between. The CDR3 has 17 amino acids. Germline V gene lookup returns CDR1 LGHNA and CDR2 YNFKEQ. The CDR3 DNA sequence: TGTGCCAGCAGCCAAGGGGGAGGAGACACTTTTTACAATGAGCAGTTCTTC. Translation: CASSQGGGDTFYNEQFF.

This clone was observed a single time. The chain combines TRBV5-4 with TRBJ2-3; 11 bases are shared with TRBD2. Germline CDR1 reads SGHNT; CDR2 reads YYREEE (reference sequence). The CDR3 has 16 amino acids. The ends lost 4 bases at V and 4 bases at J; junction bases unmatched: 8. DNA for the CDR3: TGTGCCAGCAGCATAAAGACTAGCGGGAACGCAGATACGCAGTATTTT. It translates to CASSIKTSGNADTQYF.

The chain has TRBV18 and TRBJ1-1; possible D gene TRBD1, 6 bases. With 2 bases removed from V and 0 bases from J, the gap between germline ends came to 7 bases. The germline CDR1 and CDR2 sequences are KGHSH and LQKENI. CDR3 length: 14 amino acids. The CDR3 DNA reads as TGTGCCAGCTCACCAACAGGGCTGAACACTGAAGCTTTCTTT. Its protein is CASSPTGLNTEAFF.

The rearrangement joins TRBV19 to TRBJ1-2; TRBD1 matches 8 bases. Germline trimming cut 4 bases from V and 8 bases from J; bases unmatched to any gene: 15. Germline V gene data show CDR1 as LNHDA and CDR2 as SQIVND (reference sequence). This CDR3 is 16 amino acids long. The DNA of the CDR3 is TGTGCCAGTAGTAGACAGCTGACAGGGGAGGGACGCGGCTACACCTTC. Translated, it gives CASSRQLTGEGRGYTF.

V is TRBV7-9 and J is TRBJ1-2; D not resolved. The length of the CDR3 is 14 residues. Germline V gene lookup returns CDR1 SEHNR and CDR2 FQNEAQ (reference sequence). Trimming left V 3 bases short and J 8 bases short, with 16 bases between. CDR3 DNA: TGTGCCAGCAGCTTTCAACGGTCTGAGGGAGGCTACACCTTC. Amino acids: CASSFQRSEGGYTF.

This chain uses TRBV28 with TRBJ2-7; perhaps TRBD2 as D (6 bases). This CDR3 contains 18 residues. Germline CDR1 and CDR2: MDHEN and SYDVKM. Deletions cut 4 bases from V and 0 bases from J, with 22 bases between. The chain's CDR3 is CASSSSPGLGTSSYEQYF. The CDR3 DNA is TGTGCCAGCAGTTCGAGCCCGGGACTGGGGACGAGCTCCTACGAGCAGTACTTC.

V and J are TRBV7-9 and TRBJ2-2, with 7 nucleotides matching TRBD1. CDR3 size: 17 residues. Germline trimming cut 5 bases from V and 6 bases from J; bases unmatched to any gene: 15. In germline, CDR1 is SEHNR, CDR2 FQNEAQ (reference sequence). DNA for the CDR3: TGTGCCAGCAGCCGCAGGGGGAAACCCGCTGGTTCCGGGGAGCTGTTTTTT. It codes for CASSRRGKPAGSGELFF.

The chain recombines TRBV7-3 with TRBJ2-1; no firm D call. In germline, CDR1 is SGHTA, CDR2 FQGTGA. Between the trimmed V and J ends, which lost 8 bases and 6 bases, there was a span of 17 bases. This CDR3 is built from 14 residues. The CDR3 here is CASAMTSTSNEQFF. The DNA for the CDR3 is TGTGCCAGCGCCATGACGTCGACCAGCAATGAGCAGTTCTTC.

A few counts support this clone. The V call is TRBV30, the J call TRBJ2-3; a weak D match, TRBD2 (5 bases). The CDR3 totals 15 residues. The germline V and J ends were trimmed by 6 bases and 0 bases, with 16 bases remaining between them. In germline, CDR1 is GTSNPN, CDR2 SVGIG (reference sequence). CDR3 sequence reads: CACASDYPSTDTQYF. The CDR3 DNA reads TGTGCCTGCGCTTCCGACTATCCTAGCACAGATACGCAGTATTTT. Combining the CDR3 with reference TRBV30 and TRBJ2-3 gives the whole variable domain SQTIHQWPATLVQPVGSPLSLECTVEGTSNPNLYWYRQAAGRGLQLLFYSVGIGQISSEVPQNLSASRPQDRQFILSSKKLLLSDSGFYLCACASDYPSTDTQYFGPGTRLTVL.

V is TRBV5-1 and J is TRBJ2-3, with D tentatively TRBD1 (6 bases). V lost 2 bases and J 6 bases, leaving 7 bases between the germline ends. The germline V gene encodes CDR1 SGHRS and CDR2 YFSETQ. The CDR3 contains 12 residues. CDR3 sequence (DNA): TGCGCCAGCAGCTTAAGGGGGGATACGCAGTATTTT. Residues: CASSLRGDTQYF. Together with reference TRBV5-1 and TRBJ2-3, the CDR3 gives the full variable domain: KAGVTQTPRYLIKTRGQQVTLSCSPISGHRSVSWYQQTPGQGLQFLFEYFSETQRNKGNFPGRFSGRQFSNSRSEMNVSTLELGDSALYLCASSLRGDTQYFGPGTRLTVL.

The genes are TRBV7-2 and TRBJ2-1; 7 positions agree with TRBD2. V lost 5 bases to trimming and J lost 8 bases; unmatched junction nucleotides: 15. The CDR3 runs to 16 residues. Germline CDR1 and CDR2: SGHTA and FQGNSA. CDR3 residues: CASSLGTSARVYEQFF. The CDR3 bases are TGTGCCAGCAGCCTCGGAACTAGCGCAAGAGTATATGAGCAGTTCTTC.

The V gene is TRBV27, the J gene TRBJ2-2, with 13 bases fitting TRBD2. V shed 6 bases and J 6 bases; nucleotides not matched to a gene: 1. The CDR3 extends over 14 amino acids. The germline gives CDR1 MNHEY, CDR2 SMNVEV (reference sequence). The CDR3 loop reads CASRLAGGPGELFF. The CDR3 region has the DNA TGTGCCAGCAGACTAGCGGGAGGGCCCGGGGAGCTGTTTTTT.

The chain couples TRBV28 to TRBJ1-1, with 7 bases lining up with TRBD1. Germline CDR1 reads MDHEN; CDR2 reads SYDVKM. This CDR3 comprises 14 residues. V lost 11 bases, J lost 1 base, and 10 bases stayed unmatched. CDR3 in amino acids: CAGRDSFPNTEAFF. The CDR3 DNA follows: TGTGCCGGCCGGGACAGTTTTCCGAACACTGAAGCTTTCTTT.

CDR3: CASSFGNTEAFF. Written as DNA, the CDR3 is TGTGCCAGCAGCTTCGGGAACACTGAAGCTTTCTTT. The J gene is TRBJ1-1, the V gene TRBV7-2; no clear D gene. There are 12 residues in the CDR3. The V and J ends lost 3 bases and 1 base respectively, with 3 bases between them. Germline lookup yields CDR1 SGHTA and CDR2 FQGNSA.

This clone was seen only once. The chain is built from TRBV7-6 and TRBJ2-1; D is ambiguous. The germline V gene has CDR1 SGHVS and CDR2 FNYEAQ. Trimming removed 5 bases at V and 4 bases at J, with 9 bases between. The CDR3 is 13 residues long. The CDR3, as DNA: TGTGCCAGCAGCCTATCAACGTACAATGAGCAGTTCTTC. Amino acid sequence: CASSLSTYNEQFF. The entire variable domain, with the rest obtained from reference TRBV7-6 and TRBJ2-1, is as follows: GAGVSQSPRYKVTKRGQDVALRCDPISGHVSLYWYRQALGQGPEFLTYFNYEAQQDKSGLPNDRFSAERPEGSISTLTIQRTEQRDSAMYRCASSLSTYNEQFFGPGTRLTVL.

In DNA form, the CDR3 reads TGTGCCAGTAGTAGCCTGGACGTGGCGGGAGGACTGCAGTTCTTC. Its translation: CASSSLDVAGGLQFF. The chain joins TRBV19 to TRBJ2-1; TRBD2 agrees at 8 bases. Germline-derived CDR1 and CDR2 are LNHDA and SQIVND (reference sequence). J lost 12 bases, V lost 4 bases, and 14 bases had no gene match. This CDR3 spans 15 amino acids. Based on the CDR3 plus reference TRBV19 and TRBJ2-1, the full variable domain is DGGITQSPKYLFRKEGQNVTLSCEQNLNHDAMYWYRQDPGQGLRLIYYSQIVNDFQKGDIAEGYSVSREKKESFPLTVTSAQKNPTAFYLCASSSLDVAGGLQFFGPGTRLTVL.

The chain combines TRBV19 with TRBJ1-4; TRBD1 matches at 7 bases. The CDR3 is 17 amino acids. Germline V CDR1 and CDR2: LNHDA, SQIVND (reference sequence). Trimming cost V 9 bases and J 8 bases; bases outside gene matches: 21. The CDR3 nucleotides are TGTGCCAGGGGGAAGGGGGCAGGGGACCAGCAGGCGGAAAAACTGTTTTTT. It codes for CARGKGAGDQQAEKLFF.

The rearrangement uses TRBV2 and TRBJ1-4; D is perhaps TRBD1 (5 bases). The CDR3 extends over 14 amino acids. The germline V gene encodes CDR1 SNHLY and CDR2 FYNNEI. Trimming stripped 2 bases from V and 3 bases from J, with 7 bases between. This CDR3 reads CASSELTANEKLFF. As DNA, the CDR3 is TGTGCCAGCAGTGAACTGACAGCTAATGAAAAACTGTTTTTT. Combining the CDR3 with reference TRBV2 and TRBJ1-4 gives the whole variable domain EPEVTQTPSHQVTQMGQEVILRCVPISNHLYFYWYRQILGQKVEFLVSFYNNEISEKSEIFDDQFSVERPDGSNFTLKIRSTKLEDSAMYFCASSELTANEKLFFGSGTQLSVL.

This chain joins TRBV21-1 and TRBJ1-5. TRBV21-1 is termed a pseudogene. The CDR3 is 17 amino acids. The CDR3 bases are TGTGCCAGCAGCAAAGGATGGCGGTCGAAGATTGATCAGCCCCAGCATTTT. It codes for CASSKGWRSKIDQPQHF.

The chain carries TRBV12-5 and TRBJ2-3, with D perhaps TRBD2 (6 bases). Looked up from germline, CDR1 is LGHNT and CDR2 is FRNRAP. The CDR3 contains 15 residues. Trimming cost V 4 bases and J 0 bases, with 11 bases left between them. CDR3 bases: TGTGCTAGTGGTTCCAGCGGGCGGAGCACAGATACGCAGTATTTT. Amino acids: CASGSSGRSTDTQYF.

The V and J genes are TRBV13 and TRBJ2-1; TRBD2 agrees at 9 bases. CDR1 and CDR2 from the germline V gene are PRHDT and FYEKMQ (reference sequence). The CDR3 has 19 amino acids. J lost 0 bases, V lost 0 bases, and 9 bases had no gene match. CDR3 in amino acids: CASSLGASGIGGSYNEQFF. The CDR3 DNA reads as TGTGCCAGCAGCTTAGGAGCTAGCGGGATTGGGGGCTCCTACAATGAGCAGTTCTTC.

This chain connects TRBV20-1 to TRBJ1-2; D is unresolved. This CDR3 contains 11 residues. Germline-derived CDR1 and CDR2 are DFQATT and SNEGSKA (reference sequence). Trimming pared 1 base from V and 5 bases from J, leaving 5 bases between. DNA of the CDR3: TGCAGTGCTAGAGTAGGGTATGGCTACACCTTC. Amino acid sequence: CSARVGYGYTF.

This clone was counted a single time. The chain joins TRBV7-9 to TRBJ1-4; unclear D gene. This CDR3 spans 12 amino acids. V gave up 4 bases and J gave up 3 bases, with 3 bases separating them. Germline V CDR1 and CDR2: SEHNR, FQNEAQ (reference sequence). CDR3 nucleotides: TGTGCCAGCAGCTCCTCTAATGAAAAACTGTTTTTT. Translation gives CASSSSNEKLFF.

The chain uses TRBV11-3 and TRBJ2-1; D remains ambiguous. The CDR3 spans 15 residues. The germline V gene encodes CDR1 SGHNT and CDR2 YENEEA. Trimming left V 4 bases short and J 6 bases short, with 16 bases between. CDR3 bases: TGTGCCAGCAGCTCAACACGGTCTGTTCTCAATGAGCAGTTCTTC. Translated, it gives CASSSTRSVLNEQFF.